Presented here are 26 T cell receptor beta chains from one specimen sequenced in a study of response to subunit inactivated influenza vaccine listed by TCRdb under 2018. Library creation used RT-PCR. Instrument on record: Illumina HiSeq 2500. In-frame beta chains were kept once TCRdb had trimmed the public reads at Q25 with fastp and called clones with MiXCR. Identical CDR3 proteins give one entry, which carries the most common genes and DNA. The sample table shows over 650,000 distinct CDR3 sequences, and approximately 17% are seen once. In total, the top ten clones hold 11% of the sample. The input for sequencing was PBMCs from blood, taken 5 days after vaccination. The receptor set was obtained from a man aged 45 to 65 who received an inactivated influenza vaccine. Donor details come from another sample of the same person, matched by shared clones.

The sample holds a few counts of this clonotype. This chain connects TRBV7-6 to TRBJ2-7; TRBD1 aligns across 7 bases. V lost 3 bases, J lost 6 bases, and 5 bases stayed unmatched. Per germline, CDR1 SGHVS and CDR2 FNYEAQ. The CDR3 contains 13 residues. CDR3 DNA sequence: TGTGCCAGCAGCTTGACAGGGATGGGCGAGCAGTACTTC. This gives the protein CASSLTGMGEQYF.

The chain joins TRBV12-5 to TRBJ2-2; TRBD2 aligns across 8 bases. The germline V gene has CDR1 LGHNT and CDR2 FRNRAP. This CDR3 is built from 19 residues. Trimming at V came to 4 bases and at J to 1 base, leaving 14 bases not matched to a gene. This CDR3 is CASGSAQGRGAQNTGELFF. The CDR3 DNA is TGTGCTAGTGGTTCAGCCCAGGGGCGGGGGGCCCAGAACACCGGGGAGCTGTTTTTT. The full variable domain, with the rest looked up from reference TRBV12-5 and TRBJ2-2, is DARVTQTPRHKVTEMGQEVTMRCQPILGHNTVFWYRQTMMQGLELLAYFRNRAPLDDSGMPKDRFSAEMPDATLATLKIQPSEPRDSAVYFCASGSAQGRGAQNTGELFFGEGSRLTVL.

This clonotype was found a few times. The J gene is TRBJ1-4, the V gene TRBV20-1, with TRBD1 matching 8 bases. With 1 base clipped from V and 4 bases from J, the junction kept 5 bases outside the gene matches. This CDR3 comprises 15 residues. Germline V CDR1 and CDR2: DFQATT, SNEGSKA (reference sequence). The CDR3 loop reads CSARGPQGGNEKLFF. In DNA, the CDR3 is TGCAGTGCTAGAGGACCACAGGGGGGTAATGAAAAACTGTTTTTT.

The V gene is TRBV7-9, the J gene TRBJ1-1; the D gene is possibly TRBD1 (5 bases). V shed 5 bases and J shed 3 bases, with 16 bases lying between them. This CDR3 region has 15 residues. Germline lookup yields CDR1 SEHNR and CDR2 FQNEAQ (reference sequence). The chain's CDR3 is CASSPQFGGDTEAFF. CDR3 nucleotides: TGTGCCAGCAGCCCTCAATTCGGAGGGGACACTGAAGCTTTCTTT.

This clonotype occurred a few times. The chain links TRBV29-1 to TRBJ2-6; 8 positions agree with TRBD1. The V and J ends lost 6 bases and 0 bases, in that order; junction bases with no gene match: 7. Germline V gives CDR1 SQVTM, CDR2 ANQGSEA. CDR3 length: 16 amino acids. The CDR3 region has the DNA TGCAGCGTCGCCGGGACAGGTAGCTCTGGGGCCAACGTCCTGACTTTC. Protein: CSVAGTGSSGANVLTF.

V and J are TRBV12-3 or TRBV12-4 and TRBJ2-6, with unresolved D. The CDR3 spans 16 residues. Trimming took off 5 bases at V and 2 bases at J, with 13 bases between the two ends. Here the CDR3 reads CASSPVWGPGANVLTF. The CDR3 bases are TGTGCCAGCAGTCCCGTTTGGGGTCCTGGGGCCAACGTCCTGACTTTC.

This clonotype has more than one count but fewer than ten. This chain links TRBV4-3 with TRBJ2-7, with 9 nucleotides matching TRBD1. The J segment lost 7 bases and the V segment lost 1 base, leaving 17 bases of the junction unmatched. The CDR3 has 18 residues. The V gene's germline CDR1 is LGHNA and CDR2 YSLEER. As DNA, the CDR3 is TGCGCCAGCAGCCAAGGGCATTTGCGCGAACAGGGGGCGGGGGAGCAGTACTTC. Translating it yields CASSQGHLREQGAGEQYF.

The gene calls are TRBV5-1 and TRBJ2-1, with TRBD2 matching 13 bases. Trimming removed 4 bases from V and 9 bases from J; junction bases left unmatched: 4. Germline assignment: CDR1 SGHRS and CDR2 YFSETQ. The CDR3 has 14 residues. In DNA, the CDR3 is TGCGCCAGCAGCAGGACTAGCGGGAGTAGTGAGCAGTTCTTC. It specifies CASSRTSGSSEQFF.

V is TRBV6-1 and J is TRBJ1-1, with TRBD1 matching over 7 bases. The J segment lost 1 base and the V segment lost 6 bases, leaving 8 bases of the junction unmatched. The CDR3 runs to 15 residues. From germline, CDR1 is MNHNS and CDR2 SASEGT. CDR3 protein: CASSRGDSSNTEAFF. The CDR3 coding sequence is TGTGCCAGCAGCAGGGGGGACAGTTCGAACACTGAAGCTTTCTTT.

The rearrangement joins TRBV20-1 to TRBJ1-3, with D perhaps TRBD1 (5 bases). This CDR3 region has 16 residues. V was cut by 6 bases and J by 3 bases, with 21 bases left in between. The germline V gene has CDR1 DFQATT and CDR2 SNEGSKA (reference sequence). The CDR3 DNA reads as TGCAGTGCGGAACCAGCTGGCAGGGACTATGGAAACACCATATATTTT. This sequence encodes CSAEPAGRDYGNTIYF.

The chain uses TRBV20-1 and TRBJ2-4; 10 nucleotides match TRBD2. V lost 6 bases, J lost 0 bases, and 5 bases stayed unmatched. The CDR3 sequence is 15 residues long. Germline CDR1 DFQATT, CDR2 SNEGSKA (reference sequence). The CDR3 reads CSASGLAVAKNIQYF. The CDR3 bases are TGCAGTGCATCTGGACTAGCGGTAGCCAAAAACATTCAGTACTTC.

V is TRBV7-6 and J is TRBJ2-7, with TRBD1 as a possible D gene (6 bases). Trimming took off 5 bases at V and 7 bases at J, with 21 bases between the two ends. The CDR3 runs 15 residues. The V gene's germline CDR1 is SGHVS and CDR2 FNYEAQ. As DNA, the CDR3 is TGTGCCAGCAGCCTTCTACAGGGCTGGGTTGATGAGCAGTACTTC. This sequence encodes CASSLLQGWVDEQYF.

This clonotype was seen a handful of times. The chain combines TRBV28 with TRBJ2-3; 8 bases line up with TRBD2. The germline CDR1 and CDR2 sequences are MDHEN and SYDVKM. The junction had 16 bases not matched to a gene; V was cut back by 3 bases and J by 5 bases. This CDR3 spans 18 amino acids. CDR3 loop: CASSFFSLAGGRGDTQYF. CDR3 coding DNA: TGTGCCAGCAGTTTCTTTTCTCTCGCGGGAGGACGGGGAGATACGCAGTATTTT. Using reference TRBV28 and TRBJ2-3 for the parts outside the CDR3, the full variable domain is DVKVTQSSRYLVKRTGEKVFLECVQDMDHENMFWYRQDPGLGLRLIYFSYDVKMKEKGDIPEGYSVSREKKERFSLILESASTNQTSMYLCASSFFSLAGGRGDTQYFGPGTRLTVL.

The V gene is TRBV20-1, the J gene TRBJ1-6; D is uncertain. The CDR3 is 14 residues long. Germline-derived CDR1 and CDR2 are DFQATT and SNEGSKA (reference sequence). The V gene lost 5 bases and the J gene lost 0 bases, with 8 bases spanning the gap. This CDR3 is CSAYQSSYNSPLHF. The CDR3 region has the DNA TGCAGTGCTTACCAGAGCTCCTATAATTCACCCCTCCACTTT.

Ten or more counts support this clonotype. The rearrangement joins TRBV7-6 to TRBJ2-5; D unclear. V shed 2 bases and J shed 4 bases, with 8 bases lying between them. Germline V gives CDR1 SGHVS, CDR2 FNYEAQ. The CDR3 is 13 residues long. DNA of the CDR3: TGTGCCAGCAGCTTATTTTCTTTAGAGACCCAGTACTTC. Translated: CASSLFSLETQYF.

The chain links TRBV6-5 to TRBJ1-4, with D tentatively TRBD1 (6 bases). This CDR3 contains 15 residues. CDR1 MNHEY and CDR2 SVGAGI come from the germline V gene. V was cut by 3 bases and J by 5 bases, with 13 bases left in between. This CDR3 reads CASSYYGGSNEKLFF. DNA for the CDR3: TGTGCCAGCAGTTATTACGGGGGCTCGAATGAAAAACTGTTTTTT.

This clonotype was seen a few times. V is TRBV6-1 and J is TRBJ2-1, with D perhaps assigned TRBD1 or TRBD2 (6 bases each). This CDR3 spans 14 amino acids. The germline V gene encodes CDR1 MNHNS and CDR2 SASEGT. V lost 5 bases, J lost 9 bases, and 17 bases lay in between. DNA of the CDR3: TGTGCCAGCAGTCAAGACTACAGGGAGGTTGAGCAGTTCTTC. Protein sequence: CASSQDYREVEQFF.

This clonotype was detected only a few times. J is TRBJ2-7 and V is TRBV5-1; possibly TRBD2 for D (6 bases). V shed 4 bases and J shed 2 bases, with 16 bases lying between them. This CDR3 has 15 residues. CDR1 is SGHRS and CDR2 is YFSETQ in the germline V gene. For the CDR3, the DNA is TGCGCCAGCAGCCCAAGTAGCGGAAATACCTACGAGCAGTACTTC. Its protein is CASSPSSGNTYEQYF.

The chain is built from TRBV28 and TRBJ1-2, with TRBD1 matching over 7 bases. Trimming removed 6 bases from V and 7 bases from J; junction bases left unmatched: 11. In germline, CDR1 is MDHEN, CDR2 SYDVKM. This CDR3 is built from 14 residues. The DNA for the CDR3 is TGTGCCAGCAGATCCGACAGGGATCCTTCTGGCTACACCTTC. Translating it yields CASRSDRDPSGYTF.

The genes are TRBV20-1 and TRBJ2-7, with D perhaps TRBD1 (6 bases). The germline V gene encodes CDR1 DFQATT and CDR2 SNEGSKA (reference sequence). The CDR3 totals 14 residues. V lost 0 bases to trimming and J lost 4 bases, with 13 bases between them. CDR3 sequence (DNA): TGCAGTGCTAGAGACCGACAGGTTCTATACGAGCAGTACTTC. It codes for CSARDRQVLYEQYF.

CDR3 bases: TGTGCCAGCTCAGCCACCCTACCGGGACTAGGCTCCTACGAGCAGTACTTC. Residues: CASSATLPGLGSYEQYF. The V gene is TRBV18, the J gene TRBJ2-7; 8 nucleotides align to TRBD2. The germline gives CDR1 KGHSH, CDR2 LQKENI. Germline trimming cut 5 bases from V and 0 bases from J; bases unmatched to any gene: 12. The CDR3 extends over 17 amino acids.

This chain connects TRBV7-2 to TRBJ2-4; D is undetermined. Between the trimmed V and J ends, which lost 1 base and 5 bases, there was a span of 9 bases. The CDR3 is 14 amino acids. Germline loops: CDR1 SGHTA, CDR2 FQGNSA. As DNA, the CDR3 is TGTGCCAGCAGCTTAGTTTACCAGGAAAACATTCAGTACTTC. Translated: CASSLVYQENIQYF.

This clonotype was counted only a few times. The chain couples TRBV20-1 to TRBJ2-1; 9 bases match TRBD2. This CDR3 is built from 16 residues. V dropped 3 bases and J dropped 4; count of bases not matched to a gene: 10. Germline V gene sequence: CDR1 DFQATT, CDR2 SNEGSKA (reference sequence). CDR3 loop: CSASKAGGITYNEQFF. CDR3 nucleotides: TGCAGTGCTAGTAAAGCGGGGGGAATTACATACAATGAGCAGTTCTTC.

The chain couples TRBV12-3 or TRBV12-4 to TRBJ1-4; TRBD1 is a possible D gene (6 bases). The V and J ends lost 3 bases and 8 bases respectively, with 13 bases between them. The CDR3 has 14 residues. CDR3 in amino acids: CASSFGRGLEKLFF. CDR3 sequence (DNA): TGTGCCAGCAGTTTCGGCAGGGGACTGGAAAAACTGTTTTTT.

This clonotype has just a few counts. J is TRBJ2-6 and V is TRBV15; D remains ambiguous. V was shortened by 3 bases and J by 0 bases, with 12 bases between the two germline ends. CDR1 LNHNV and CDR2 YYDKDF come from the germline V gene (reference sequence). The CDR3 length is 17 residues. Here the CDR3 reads CATSSPHKLSGANVLTF. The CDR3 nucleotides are TGTGCCACCAGCAGTCCCCATAAGCTCTCTGGGGCCAACGTCCTGACTTTC.

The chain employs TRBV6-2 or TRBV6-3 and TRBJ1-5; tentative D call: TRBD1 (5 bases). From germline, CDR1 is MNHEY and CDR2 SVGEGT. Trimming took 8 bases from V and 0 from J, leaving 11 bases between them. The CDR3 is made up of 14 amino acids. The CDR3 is CASAGTASNQPQHF. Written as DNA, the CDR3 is TGTGCCAGCGCGGGGACGGCTAGCAATCAGCCCCAGCATTTT.